These 24 T cell receptor beta chains originate from one sample sequenced in a study of long-term antiretroviral therapy in people with HIV. The libraries were made with immunoSEQ v3.0 at survey level. Assay used: immunoSEQ multiplex PCR; TCRdb lists only in-frame clones, some missing. Among 10,000 to 13,000 clones, roughly 85% were seen once, and the ten largest hold 13%. The input for sequencing was unsorted PBMCs, taken 1.2 years after starting antiretroviral therapy. These receptors were obtained from a man aged 40-49 years with HIV.

This rearrangement joins TRBV28 to TRBJ1-2; TRBD1 matches 7 bases. V gave up 6 bases and J gave up 4 bases; unmatched junction bases: 11. Germline CDR1 reads MDHEN; CDR2 reads SYDVKM. The length of the CDR3 is 15 residues. Written as DNA, the CDR3 is TGTGCCAGCAGAAACCGGGACAGCCCTTCCTATGGCTACACCTTC. Its translation is CASRNRDSPSYGYTF.

V gene TRBV5-1 combines with J gene TRBJ2-7; D uncertain. The CDR3 covers 12 residues. The germline gives CDR1 SGHRS, CDR2 YFSETQ. V shed 0 bases and J shed 4 bases, with 5 bases lying between them. In DNA, the CDR3 is TGCGCCAGCAGCTTGGAGGGATACGAGCAGTACTTC. Its translation: CASSLEGYEQYF.

There are a few counts of this clone. The genes are TRBV6-6 and TRBJ2-3; 8 bases are a match to TRBD2. Germline trimming cut 10 bases from V and 4 bases from J; bases unmatched to any gene: 7. CDR3 length equals 13 residues. CDR1 MNHNY and CDR2 SVGAGI come from the germline V gene (reference sequence). The DNA of the CDR3 is TGTGCCATCGGGGGGGCGGGAGCAGATACGCAGTATTTT. This gives the protein CAIGGAGADTQYF.

Comments on this clone: The junction and the germline gene differ at one end; a read error may be behind it. The chain is built from TRBV5-1 and TRBJ1-1; no clear D gene. There are 13 residues in the CDR3. Per germline, CDR1 SGHRS and CDR2 YFSETQ. The CDR3 sequence: CASSFGPSDPRTF. In DNA form, the CDR3 reads TGCGCCAGCAGCTTCGGGCCTTCGGACCCCCGGACCTTT.

The chain combines TRBV4-3 with TRBJ2-1; D may be TRBD1 (6 bases). Germline CDR1 reads LGHNA; CDR2 reads YSLEER. This CDR3 contains 14 residues. V lost 0 bases, J lost 5 bases, and 8 bases lay in between. The CDR3 DNA follows: TGCGCCAGCAGCCAAGATCCAGGGGACAATGAGCAGTTCTTC. The encoded protein is CASSQDPGDNEQFF.

This clone showed up just once. The chain links TRBV27 to TRBJ2-3, with TRBD2 matching over 7 bases. The CDR3 spans 18 residues. The V and J ends lost 0 bases and 4 bases, in that order; junction bases with no gene match: 13. The germline CDR1 and CDR2 sequences are MNHEY and SMNVEV (reference sequence). The CDR3 reads CASSLSPPTSPLPDTQYF. In DNA, the CDR3 is TGTGCCAGCAGTTTATCCCCCCCGACTAGCCCCCTCCCAGATACGCAGTATTTT.

The chain uses TRBV7-3 and TRBJ1-6, with 7 bases matching TRBD1. The CDR3 loop spans 15 amino acids. Trimming cost V 5 bases and J 7 bases; bases outside gene matches: 8. Germline CDR1 and CDR2: SGHTA and FQGTGA. The CDR3 DNA is TGTGCCAGCAGCCCCGGGACAGTCGGAAATTCACCCCTCCACTTT. This sequence encodes CASSPGTVGNSPLHF.

This rearrangement joins TRBV5-4 to TRBJ1-5; the D is unclear. Germline values: CDR1 SGHNT, CDR2 YYREEE (reference sequence). This CDR3 is built from 13 residues. The V end was cut by 4 bases, the J end by 3 bases, with 8 bases between. CDR3 sequence (DNA): TGTGCCAGCAGCCTCGGGCCCAATCAGCCCCAGCATTTT. Translation gives CASSLGPNQPQHF.

Only a few counts were recorded for this clone. Mismatch with germline at one junction end may stem from a read error. The chain joins TRBV2 to TRBJ1-2; no definite D call. The length of the CDR3 is 12 residues. Germline V gives CDR1 SNHLY, CDR2 FYNNEI. CDR3 coding DNA: TGTGCCAGCAGGGAAGGAGGCTATGGCTACACCTTC. It is translated as CASREGGYGYTF.

The chain employs TRBV10-3 and TRBJ2-7; TRBD1 aligns across 7 bases. In germline, CDR1 is ENHRY, CDR2 SYGVKD. The CDR3 runs 14 residues. V shed 6 bases, J shed 0 bases, and the junction held 5 bases outside the gene matches. The DNA for the CDR3 is TGTGCCATCAGGGACAGGTCGAGCTCCTACGAGCAGTACTTC. Its translation is CAIRDRSSSYEQYF.

J is TRBJ1-3 and V is TRBV5-6, with D uncertain. Trimming removed 3 bases at V and 4 bases at J, with 17 bases between. The CDR3 loop spans 16 amino acids. The germline CDR1 and CDR2 sequences are SGHDT and YYEEEE. The CDR3 DNA is TGTGCCAGCAGCTCCAACACCGACGGAGGAGGAAACACCATATATTTT. Encoded protein: CASSSNTDGGGNTIYF.

The chain combines TRBV19 with TRBJ2-1; D assignment may be TRBD1 or TRBD2 (5 bases each). Trimming took off 2 bases at V and 5 bases at J, with 16 bases between the two ends. The germline CDR1 and CDR2 sequences are LNHDA and SQIVND (reference sequence). This CDR3 spans 16 amino acids. The CDR3: CASSIFAGTEDNEQFF. The DNA for the CDR3 is TGTGCCAGTAGTATATTCGCCGGGACCGAAGACAATGAGCAGTTCTTC.

The rearrangement uses TRBV7-9 and TRBJ1-2; weak D call: TRBD1 (5 bases). Germline CDR1 reads SEHNR; CDR2 reads FQNEAQ (reference sequence). Trimming stripped 1 base from V and 0 bases from J, with 9 bases between. The CDR3 loop spans 15 amino acids. The CDR3 region is CASSLGAGTNYGYTF. The CDR3 DNA reads TGTGCCAGCAGCTTAGGGGCAGGGACTAACTATGGCTACACCTTC.

The chain is built from TRBV5-4 and TRBJ2-3; 9 bases fit TRBD1. The germline V gene encodes CDR1 SGHNT and CDR2 YYREEE (reference sequence). The J segment lost 2 bases and the V segment lost 4 bases, leaving 8 bases of the junction unmatched. The length of the CDR3 is 16 residues. CDR3 sequence: CASSLAWDRVTDTQYF. The CDR3 DNA reads as TGTGCCAGCAGCCTGGCCTGGGACAGGGTCACAGATACGCAGTATTTT.

The chain recombines TRBV21-1 with TRBJ2-3; the tabulated D call, TRBD2, remains unverified against the DNA. TRBV21-1 corresponds to a pseudogene. The CDR3 length is 18 residues. The CDR3 spells CASSKYRSGGTSTDTQYF. The CDR3 region has the DNA TGTGCCAGCAGCAAATATCGGAGCGGGGGGACTAGCACAGATACGCAGTATTTT.

The rearrangement links TRBV4-3 to TRBJ2-1; D call uncertain. Germline CDR1 and CDR2: LGHNA and YSLEER. V was trimmed by 0 bases and J by 0 bases, leaving 9 bases between them. The CDR3 is 16 residues long. In DNA form, the CDR3 reads TGCGCCAGCAGCCAAGAAAGGGTGAGCTCCTACAATGAGCAGTTCTTC. Protein sequence: CASSQERVSSYNEQFF.

The chain is built from TRBV21-1 and TRBJ1-2; the table gives TRBD1 as D, unverified against the DNA. TRBV21-1 counts as a pseudogene. This CDR3 region has 12 residues. CDR3 sequence reads: CARSRGGYGYTF. The CDR3 nucleotides read TGTGCCCGTTCTAGAGGGGGCTATGGCTACACCTTC.

The CDR3 DNA sequence: TGTGCCAGCAGTTACTCTGGGACTTTCTACGAGCAGTACTTC. Protein: CASSYSGTFYEQYF. This chain joins TRBV6-5 and TRBJ2-7, with D perhaps matching TRBD2 (6 bases). Trimming cost V 0 bases and J 3 bases, with 9 bases left between them. The V gene's germline CDR1 is MNHEY and CDR2 SVGAGI. The CDR3 has 14 amino acids.

This clone was seen once. The gene calls are TRBV29-1 and TRBJ1-1; no clear D gene. Trimming pared 5 bases from V and 11 bases from J, leaving 15 bases between. The CDR3 contains 11 residues. Germline loops: CDR1 SQVTM, CDR2 ANQGSEA. CDR3 in amino acids: CSVSALGGAFF. DNA for the CDR3: TGCAGCGTTTCCGCTTTAGGTGGGGCTTTCTTT.

The CDR3 coding sequence is TGTGCCAGTGGACAGCTTTACACCGGGGAGCTGTTTTTT. Translated: CASGQLYTGELFF. V gene TRBV2 combines with J gene TRBJ2-2, with D possibly being TRBD1 (6 bases). Per germline, CDR1 SNHLY and CDR2 FYNNEI. The CDR3 spans 13 residues. V lost 9 bases to trimming and J lost 3 bases, with 11 bases between them.

The chain employs TRBV15 and TRBJ2-6; D is possibly TRBD2 (6 bases). Between the trimmed V and J ends, which lost 3 bases and 0 bases, there was a span of 12 bases. CDR1 LNHNV and CDR2 YYDKDF come from the germline V gene (reference sequence). The CDR3 spans 17 residues. CDR3 amino acids: CATSSFGRGSGANVLTF. The CDR3 DNA reads TGTGCCACCAGCAGTTTTGGGCGGGGCTCTGGGGCCAACGTCCTGACTTTC.

This chain connects TRBV4-3 to TRBJ1-2; D is possibly TRBD1 (5 bases). Germline CDR1 and CDR2: LGHNA and YSLEER. The V gene lost 0 bases and the J gene lost 2 bases, with 10 bases spanning the gap. This CDR3 region has 15 residues. CDR3 protein: CASSQDGTSNYGYTF. For the CDR3, the DNA is TGCGCCAGCAGCCAAGATGGGACCTCCAACTATGGCTACACCTTC.

The genes are TRBV5-1 and TRBJ1-2; D unclear. This CDR3 has 15 residues. CDR1 and CDR2 from the germline V gene are SGHRS and YFSETQ. V lost 4 bases and J 1 base, leaving 14 bases between the germline ends. In DNA form, the CDR3 reads TGCGCCAGCAGCCCCACCATTGTTTTTAACTATGGCTACACCTTC. It specifies CASSPTIVFNYGYTF.

As DNA, the CDR3 is TGTGCCAGTAGTCTGACTAGCGGGGGCTACAATGAGCAGTTCTTC. As protein: CASSLTSGGYNEQFF. The chain employs TRBV19 and TRBJ2-1, with 12 bases aligning to TRBD2. The CDR3 sequence is 15 residues long. CDR1 is LNHDA and CDR2 is SQIVND in the germline V gene (reference sequence). V lost 5 bases to trimming and J lost 3 bases; unmatched junction nucleotides: 2.